Shown below are 12 T cell receptor beta chains from a single sample sequenced in a study of identical twins. TCRdb re-analysed the 5' RACE reads in MiXCR, keeping a single row per CDR3 protein. The table shows more than 1.5 million distinct CDR3 sequences, with under 35% occurring only once. The sequencing input was cord blood. The receptors derive from a newborn girl in good health.

The chain has TRBV4-1 and TRBJ1-2, with 7 bases aligning to TRBD1. Germline-derived CDR1 and CDR2 are MGHRA and YSYEKL. V shed 5 bases, J shed 1 base, and the junction held 7 bases outside the gene matches. The CDR3 runs 15 residues. DNA of the CDR3: TGCGCCAGCAGCTCCCGACAGGGTGATAACTATGGCTACACCTTC. Translating it yields CASSSRQGDNYGYTF.

At least ten counts were recorded for this clonotype. This CDR3 is CSVTKGLAYEQYF. As DNA, the CDR3 is TGCAGCGTTACTAAGGGCCTGGCCTACGAGCAGTACTTC. The chain combines TRBV29-1 with TRBJ2-7; D is unclear. The length of the CDR3 is 13 residues. The V end was cut by 5 bases, the J end by 2 bases, with 13 bases between. Germline-derived CDR1 and CDR2 are SQVTM and ANQGSEA.

This clonotype has a single count. V and J are TRBV19 and TRBJ2-7, with D perhaps being TRBD1 or TRBD2 (5 bases each). The J call is in doubt because the DNA end fits TRBJ2-5 better. Germline CDR1 is LNHDA and CDR2 is SQIVND (reference sequence). The CDR3 contains 13 residues. The DNA for the CDR3 is TGTGCCAGTACTAACCCCGGGGCGGAGACCCAGTACTTC. Translating gives CASTNPGAETQYF.

The chain links TRBV4-2 to TRBJ1-4, with 9 positions matching TRBD1. With 3 bases clipped from V and 16 bases from J, the junction kept 9 bases outside the gene matches. The CDR3 is 13 residues long. Germline V gene data show CDR1 as LGHNA and CDR2 as YNFKEQ. Here the CDR3 DNA reads TGTGCCAGCAGCCAGAGAACCGGGACAGGGTGGTTTTTT. It yields the protein CASSQRTGTGWFF.

This clonotype occurred a few times. This chain joins TRBV12-3 or TRBV12-4 and TRBJ2-1, with 11 bases aligning to TRBD1. The CDR3 totals 15 residues. With 7 bases clipped from V and 4 bases from J, the junction kept 6 bases outside the gene matches. CDR3 amino acids: CASNRDRGTYNEQFF. CDR3 DNA sequence: TGTGCCAGCAACAGGGACAGGGGGACATACAATGAGCAGTTCTTC.

This clonotype was seen repeatedly, ten times or more. This chain links TRBV2 with TRBJ2-4, with TRBD1 matching 10 bases. Germline-derived CDR1 and CDR2 are SNHLY and FYNNEI. Losses at the gene ends were 8 bases for V and 5 bases for J; bases not matched to a gene: 3. The CDR3 is 13 amino acids. CDR3 DNA: TGTGCCAGCTCCGGGACAGGGGAAAACATTCAGTACTTC. The encoded protein is CASSGTGENIQYF.

This clonotype has more than one count but fewer than ten. This chain connects TRBV21-1 to TRBJ1-4; TRBD1, the D gene given by the table, was not confirmed from the DNA. TRBV21-1 is classified as a pseudogene. The CDR3 is made up of 15 amino acids. The CDR3 here is CASSKRQGVFEKLFF. The CDR3 DNA reads as TGTGCCAGCAGCAAAAGACAGGGGGTTTTTGAAAAACTGTTTTTT.

The CDR3 bases are TGTGCCAGCAGCCAAGTGGGACTAGCGGACAACAACAATGAGCAGTACTTC. Protein sequence: CASSQVGLADNNNEQYF. This sequence joins TRBV3-1 and TRBJ2-7; 11 nucleotides agree with TRBD2. Germline V gives CDR1 LGHDT, CDR2 YNNKEL (reference sequence). V gave up 1 base and J gave up 7 bases; unmatched junction bases: 12. CDR3 length equals 17 residues.

The CDR3 is CASSQGGLAGGFYNEQFF. CDR3 sequence (DNA): TGTGCCAGCAGCCAAGGTGGCCTAGCGGGGGGTTTCTACAATGAGCAGTTCTTC. V gene TRBV11-2 combines with J gene TRBJ2-1, with 11 nucleotides matching TRBD2. V lost 5 bases and J lost 3; bases outside the gene matches: 12. This CDR3 has 18 amino acids. Germline V gene lookup returns CDR1 SGHAT and CDR2 FQNNGV.

This rearrangement joins TRBV7-9 to TRBJ2-1; 7 bases are a match to TRBD1. V dropped 3 bases and J dropped 5; count of bases not matched to a gene: 4. The CDR3 runs 14 residues. Germline V gene data show CDR1 as SEHNR and CDR2 as FQNEAQ (reference sequence). The CDR3 bases are TGTGCCAGCAGCTTCCTTACAGGGGACAATGAGCAGTTCTTC. As protein: CASSFLTGDNEQFF.

This chain joins TRBV5-4 and TRBJ2-1, with 12 bases aligning to TRBD2. Trimming cost V 6 bases and J 3 bases; bases outside gene matches: 4. From germline, CDR1 is SGHNT and CDR2 YYREEE (reference sequence). This CDR3 comprises 15 residues. The CDR3 DNA sequence: TGTGCCAGCACCCTAGCGGGGGGGTTCTACAATGAGCAGTTCTTC. It specifies CASTLAGGFYNEQFF.

This clonotype was observed a few times. The chain couples TRBV5-6 to TRBJ1-2; 7 nucleotides line up with TRBD1. Per the germline V gene, CDR1 is SGHDT and CDR2 is YYEEEE. The CDR3 spans 15 residues. V was pared by 4 bases and J by 4 bases, with 10 bases of the junction left unmatched. The CDR3, as DNA: TGTGCCAGCAGCCCGAGGACAGGCGTAGTCTATGGCTACACCTTC. Protein product: CASSPRTGVVYGYTF.